This T cell receptor (beta chain) was obtained from a study of cytomegalovirus exposure and HLA in healthy donors. Study-level results: Reports indicate that TCR beta sequences accurately predicted the HLA-A and HLA-B alleles of most subjects. An assumption of roughly uniform sequencing depth across donors underlay the presence/absence analyses.

Trimming removed 0 bases at V and 4 bases at J, with 12 bases between. The V gene's germline CDR1 is SEHNR and CDR2 FQNEAQ (reference sequence). The CDR3 is 16 amino acids. On this clone: Its specificity is not known.

Researchers ran the PCR with 60 Vbeta and 13 Jbeta primers. Assay used: immunoSEQ multiplex PCR; TCRdb lists only in-frame clones, some missing. The sample gives over 65,000 clones, about 82% of which show up once; 2.5% to 3.5% is in the top ten. This sequence was found in a woman aged 25 to 39 in good health and CMV-seronegative. Sequencing was done on a sample of PBMCs. The rearrangement links TRBV7-9 to TRBJ2-2; D possibly corresponds to TRBD1 (7 bases). CDR3 sequence reads: CASSLAQGTGTGELFF. As DNA, the CDR3 is TGTGCCAGCAGCTTAGCACAGGGGACTGGCACCGGGGAGCTGTTTTTT.